One and the same sample provided the 22 T cell receptor beta chains below, sequenced in a study of HIV-infected patients and healthy controls (dated by TCRdb to 2013 to 2014). The library was obtained by 5' RACE. The instrument was an Illumina MiSeq. Using SuperScript III with primers targeting the alpha and beta constant regions, around 500 ng of RNA was reverse transcribed. Separate alpha and beta chain libraries were generated by chain-specific third strand synthesis with multiplexing indices. The public reads were reprocessed in TCRdb via fastp at Q25 and MiXCR, keeping in-frame beta chains. Rows are unified per CDR3 protein, each entry keeping the most common DNA and genes. For this sample the table gives about 8,600 distinct CDR3 sequences, of which approximately 9.1% were detected only once. About 10% of the sample rests with the top ten. After antiretroviral therapy began, follow-up blood was collected from HIV-infected patients roughly three months, about 14 weeks, later. Whole blood was used without fractionating the cells, so the repertoire represented all peripheral T cells without sorting.

The material sequenced was blood, taken during antiretroviral therapy. The receptors shown here come from an adult with HIV infection.

This clonotype rates as medium-sized (0.01 to 0.1%). This chain joins TRBV27 and TRBJ2-2, with a possible D match to TRBD1 (5 bases). The CDR3 totals 15 residues. Per germline, CDR1 MNHEY and CDR2 SMNVEV (reference sequence). The ends were cut back, 3 bases at V and 5 bases at J, with 13 bases in the middle. The CDR3 DNA reads TGTGCCAGCAGTTTCCGCTGGGCAGGGACCGGGGAGCTGTTTTTT. Translated, it gives CASSFRWAGTGELFF.

V gene TRBV9 combines with J gene TRBJ2-7; TRBD2 might be the D (6 bases). Germline V gives CDR1 SGDLS, CDR2 YYNGEE. The CDR3 extends over 15 amino acids. The V end was cut by 0 bases, the J end by 2 bases, with 12 bases between. The CDR3 here is CASSVAGSPTYEQYF. The DNA for the CDR3 is TGTGCCAGCAGCGTAGCCGGGAGTCCCACCTACGAGCAGTACTTC.

In its sample, this clonotype is medium-sized. The chain recombines TRBV7-6 with TRBJ2-3; 10 positions agree with TRBD2. J lost 2 bases, V lost 3 bases, and 8 bases had no gene match. The CDR3 sequence is 17 residues long. The germline V gene encodes CDR1 SGHVS and CDR2 FNYEAQ. The CDR3: CASSFSTSGPDTDTQYF. DNA for the CDR3: TGTGCCAGCAGCTTCTCGACTAGCGGGCCTGACACAGATACGCAGTATTTT.

Relative to its sample, this clonotype is medium-sized (0.01 to 0.1%). The chain couples TRBV6-6 to TRBJ1-5; D ambiguous. The CDR3 extends over 12 amino acids. V was pared by 10 bases and J by 4 bases, with 11 bases between. CDR1 is MNHNY, CDR2 SVGAGI, per germline (reference sequence). CDR3 sequence reads: CATRGENQPQHF. The CDR3 DNA reads TGTGCCACCCGGGGAGAGAATCAGCCCCAGCATTTT.

In this sample, this clonotype is medium-sized. The chain recombines TRBV29-1 with TRBJ2-2; D is perhaps TRBD1 (8 bases). The germline CDR1 and CDR2 sequences are SQVTM and ANQGSEA. This CDR3 has 16 residues. V was shortened by 6 bases and J by 7 bases, with 24 bases between the two germline ends. CDR3 in amino acids: CSVQGGGLSGHGELFF. The CDR3 bases are TGCAGCGTACAGGGGGGGGGTCTGAGCGGTCACGGGGAGCTGTTTTTT.

In its sample, this clonotype is medium-sized (0.01 to 0.1%). This chain connects TRBV5-1 to TRBJ2-2; 11 bases are a match to TRBD1. V trimming: 4 bases; J trimming: 0 bases; junction bases outside the gene matches: 8. The CDR3 is made up of 18 amino acids. Germline V gene data show CDR1 as SGHRS and CDR2 as YFSETQ. Here the CDR3 reads CASSLTGQGATNTGELFF. CDR3 DNA: TGCGCCAGCAGCCTGACCGGACAGGGGGCTACGAACACCGGGGAGCTGTTTTTT. The full variable domain, in which reference TRBV5-1 and TRBJ2-2 provide the parts outside the CDR3, is KAGVTQTPRYLIKTRGQQVTLSCSPISGHRSVSWYQQTPGQGLQFLFEYFSETQRNKGNFPGRFSGRQFSNSRSEMNVSTLELGDSALYLCASSLTGQGATNTGELFFGEGSRLTVL.

This clonotype is medium-sized by share. The chain recombines TRBV6-6 with TRBJ2-2; the D gene is possibly TRBD2 (6 bases). CDR1 MNHNY and CDR2 SVGAGI come from the germline V gene (reference sequence). This CDR3 contains 15 residues. Trimming shortened V by 0 bases and J by 4 bases, and 9 bases separated the two germline ends. In DNA, the CDR3 is TGTGCCAGCAGTTACTCGATGCGGGGCACCGGGGAGCTGTTTTTT. Its translation: CASSYSMRGTGELFF.

This clonotype is categorized as medium-sized (0.01 to 0.1%). The chain uses TRBV11-3 and TRBJ2-1, with 12 bases matching TRBD2. Germline assignment: CDR1 SGHNT and CDR2 YENEEA. The CDR3 extends over 15 amino acids. V gave up 6 bases and J gave up 4 bases; unmatched junction bases: 4. Written as DNA, the CDR3 is TGTGCCAGCAGTTCACTAGCGGGGGGTTACAATGAGCAGTTCTTC. Encoded protein: CASSSLAGGYNEQFF.

This clonotype was observed at least ten times. V gene TRBV7-3 combines with J gene TRBJ1-1; 10 bases match TRBD1. Germline CDR1 and CDR2: SGHTA and FQGTGA. The CDR3 loop spans 16 amino acids. V shed 5 bases, J shed 4 bases, and the junction held 10 bases outside the gene matches. The CDR3 nucleotides read TGTGCCAGCAGCCCAACAGTAGGGACAGGGGCCACTGAAGCTTTCTTT. This gives the protein CASSPTVGTGATEAFF. Variable domain in full (rest from reference TRBV7-3 and TRBJ1-1): GAGVSQTPSNKVTEKGKYVELRCDPISGHTALYWYRQSLGQGPEFLIYFQGTGAADDSGLPNDRFFAVRPEGSVSTLKIQRTERGDSAVYLCASSPTVGTGATEAFFGQGTRLTVV.

There are a few counts of this clonotype. V usage is TRBV6-5 and J usage is TRBJ2-5, with 7 bases aligning to TRBD2. The CDR3 consists of 15 residues. After removal of 4 bases from V and 2 bases from J, the junction contained 7 bases not matched to a gene. The germline V gene encodes CDR1 MNHEY and CDR2 SVGAGI. DNA of the CDR3: TGTGCCAGCAGTTCTCCCTCTAGCGGACAAGAGACCCAGTACTTC. The encoded protein is CASSSPSSGQETQYF.

This sequence joins TRBV7-9 and TRBJ2-7; TRBD2 is a possible D gene (6 bases). The germline CDR1 and CDR2 sequences are SEHNR and FQNEAQ (reference sequence). The CDR3 loop spans 14 amino acids. Trimming removed 4 bases from V and 1 base from J, with 11 bases in between. This CDR3 reads CASSSASVSYEQYF. The DNA of the CDR3 is TGTGCCAGCAGCTCCGCTAGCGTATCCTACGAGCAGTACTTC.

At least ten counts were recorded for this clonotype. This chain links TRBV10-3 with TRBJ2-1; D remains ambiguous. The germline gives CDR1 ENHRY, CDR2 SYGVKD. V dropped 0 bases and J dropped 5 bases, with 2 bases sitting between them. The CDR3 is made up of 12 amino acids. The CDR3 DNA is TGTGCCATCAGTGAGTCTAACAATGAGCAGTTCTTC. It codes for CAISESNNEQFF.

The sample holds a few counts of this clonotype. This chain connects TRBV30 to TRBJ1-6; 7 nucleotides align to TRBD1. J gave up 7 bases and V 5 bases, and 11 bases lay outside the gene matches. The CDR3 contains 15 residues. Germline assignment: CDR1 GTSNPN and CDR2 SVGIG (reference sequence). The CDR3 nucleotides read TGTGCCTGGGGACGACAGGGAATGAGGAATTCACCCCTCCACTTT. Its translation is CAWGRQGMRNSPLHF. The full variable domain, its missing parts supplied by reference TRBV30 and TRBJ1-6, is SQTIHQWPATLVQPVGSPLSLECTVEGTSNPNLYWYRQAAGRGLQLLFYSVGIGQISSEVPQNLSASRPQDRQFILSSKKLLLSDSGFYLCAWGRQGMRNSPLHFGNGTRLTVT.

This clonotype is labeled medium-sized (0.01 to 0.1%). V usage is TRBV7-2 and J usage is TRBJ2-1; 8 bases align to TRBD2. V shed 3 bases and J 2 bases; nucleotides not matched to a gene: 3. The CDR3 has 15 amino acids. CDR1 SGHTA and CDR2 FQGNSA come from the germline V gene. CDR3 coding DNA: TGTGCCAGCAGCTTCCCGGGACTAGCCTACAATGAGCAGTTCTTC. Protein product: CASSFPGLAYNEQFF.

This clonotype was seen ten or more times. The V call is TRBV12-5, the J call TRBJ1-2; 11 positions agree with TRBD1. CDR3 length equals 16 residues. Per the germline V gene, CDR1 is LGHNT and CDR2 is FRNRAP. V dropped 6 bases and J dropped 3; count of bases not matched to a gene: 9. CDR3 coding DNA: TGTGCTAGTGGGGCTGGACAGGGGGCGCGCTACTATGGCTACACCTTC. Amino acid sequence: CASGAGQGARYYGYTF.

This clonotype was observed many times. The chain links TRBV6-1 to TRBJ2-1; 11 bases fit TRBD2. CDR1 MNHNS and CDR2 SASEGT come from the germline V gene. Trimming cost V 4 bases and J 4 bases; bases outside gene matches: 3. This CDR3 has 15 amino acids. CDR3 nucleotide sequence: TGTGCCAGCAGTGGCCTAGCGGGGGGTTACAATGAGCAGTTCTTC. Its protein product is CASSGLAGGYNEQFF.

By its share, this clonotype is medium-sized. V gene TRBV10-1 combines with J gene TRBJ2-1; the D call may be TRBD1 or TRBD2 (5 bases each). The CDR3 is 14 amino acids. Looked up from germline, CDR1 is WNHNN and CDR2 is SYGVQD (reference sequence). The ends were cut back, 3 bases at V and 5 bases at J, with 11 bases in the middle. The CDR3 sequence: CASSDREINNEQFF. Here the CDR3 DNA reads TGCGCCAGCAGTGACAGGGAGATCAACAATGAGCAGTTCTTC.

This clonotype was recorded many times. The V and J genes are TRBV20-1 and TRBJ2-1, with 8 bases fitting TRBD2. Germline trimming cut 0 bases from V and 6 bases from J; bases unmatched to any gene: 4. CDR1 DFQATT and CDR2 SNEGSKA come from the germline V gene (reference sequence). The CDR3 spans 14 residues. The CDR3 DNA is TGCAGTGCTAGAGAGGAGCGGGAGTTCAATGAGCAGTTCTTC. Its translation is CSAREEREFNEQFF.

The chain links TRBV2 to TRBJ2-1; 12 bases match TRBD1. CDR3 length: 18 residues. Germline V gene sequence: CDR1 SNHLY, CDR2 FYNNEI. After removal of 9 bases from V and 6 bases from J, the junction contained 18 bases not matched to a gene. The CDR3 loop reads CASQTWDRGLISGNEQFF. CDR3 in DNA: TGTGCCAGTCAAACTTGGGACAGGGGGCTTATATCGGGCAATGAGCAGTTCTTC.

The sample holds many counts of this clonotype. J is TRBJ1-5 and V is TRBV20-1; D not resolved. Trimming took off 4 bases at V and 0 bases at J, with 13 bases between the two ends. Per the germline V gene, CDR1 is DFQATT and CDR2 is SNEGSKA (reference sequence). This CDR3 is 15 amino acids long. The chain's CDR3 is CSATGPPYSNQPQHF. CDR3 bases: TGCAGTGCTACTGGGCCCCCATATAGCAATCAGCCCCAGCATTTT.

This clonotype was counted at least ten times. The chain is built from TRBV5-4 and TRBJ2-7, with 7 nucleotides matching TRBD2. V gave up 5 bases and J gave up 0 bases; unmatched junction bases: 2. This CDR3 has 13 residues. Germline V gives CDR1 SGHNT, CDR2 YYREEE (reference sequence). The CDR3 loop reads CASRGDYSYEQYF. The DNA for the CDR3 is TGTGCCAGCAGGGGGGACTACTCCTACGAGCAGTACTTC. The full variable domain, with the rest looked up from reference TRBV5-4 and TRBJ2-7, is ETGVTQSPTHLIKTRGQQVTLRCSSQSGHNTVSWYQQALGQGPQFIFQYYREEENGRGNFPPRFSGLQFPNYSSELNVNALELDDSALYLCASRGDYSYEQYFGPGTRLTVT.

This clonotype is labeled medium-sized. The chain has TRBV5-1 and TRBJ2-1; D perhaps matches TRBD2 (7 bases). The CDR3 consists of 16 residues. In germline, CDR1 is SGHRS, CDR2 YFSETQ. V lost 7 bases to trimming and J lost 0 bases, with 17 bases between them. CDR3 in DNA: TGCGCCAGCGGCCTAGGGGGGGCTCGCTCCTACAATGAGCAGTTCTTC. This gives the protein CASGLGGARSYNEQFF.